Listed here are 24 T cell receptor beta chains from one sample, sequenced in a study of T cell responses to AZD1222 COVID-19 vaccine. The assay was immunoSEQ multiplex PCR, and TCRdb's table has in-frame clones only and misses some. Of roughly 180,000 clones in the sample, about 89% were seen once. Sample: peripheral blood, taken 28 days after the second AZD1222 dose. These receptors were obtained from an adult who received the AZD1222 COVID-19 vaccine.

This clone was recorded once. The rearrangement joins TRBV4-2 to TRBJ1-1, with no clear D. Germline CDR1 and CDR2: LGHNA and YNFKEQ. The CDR3 extends over 16 amino acids. Trimming stripped 0 bases from V and 0 bases from J, with 11 bases between. CDR3 bases: TGTGCCAGCAGCCAAGATAGGAACAGCATGAACACTGAAGCTTTCTTT. This codes for CASSQDRNSMNTEAFF.

V is TRBV19 and J is TRBJ2-7, with 11 bases lining up with TRBD1. This CDR3 comprises 14 residues. Germline V gene sequence: CDR1 LNHDA, CDR2 SQIVND (reference sequence). V shed 3 bases and J 4 bases; nucleotides not matched to a gene: 2. The CDR3 reads CASSMDRGHYEQYF. The CDR3 region has the DNA TGTGCCAGTAGTATGGACAGGGGGCATTACGAGCAGTACTTC.

As DNA, the CDR3 is TGTGCCAGCAGCTTGCACTACGGGAGCTCTGGAAACACCATATATTTT. Protein: CASSLHYGSSGNTIYF. The V call is TRBV5-5, the J call TRBJ1-3; D gene unclear. Per the germline V gene, CDR1 is SGHKS and CDR2 is YYEKEE (reference sequence). The V and J ends lost 1 base and 0 bases respectively, with 11 bases between them. The CDR3 length is 16 residues.

This chain links TRBV19 with TRBJ1-5, with TRBD1 as a possible D gene (5 bases). The V gene's germline CDR1 is LNHDA and CDR2 SQIVND (reference sequence). The CDR3 has 15 residues. V lost 3 bases and J 2 bases, leaving 11 bases between the germline ends. The CDR3 protein is CASSMKWGGNQPQHF. The CDR3 DNA reads as TGTGCCAGTAGTATGAAGTGGGGCGGCAATCAGCCCCAGCATTTT. Based on the CDR3 plus reference TRBV19 and TRBJ1-5, the full variable domain is DGGITQSPKYLFRKEGQNVTLSCEQNLNHDAMYWYRQDPGQGLRLIYYSQIVNDFQKGDIAEGYSVSREKKESFPLTVTSAQKNPTAFYLCASSMKWGGNQPQHFGDGTRLSIL.

This rearrangement joins TRBV20-1 to TRBJ1-2; D unresolved. V was clipped by 2 bases and J by 6 bases, with 7 bases between them. This CDR3 spans 11 amino acids. CDR1 and CDR2 (germline): DFQATT, SNEGSKA (reference sequence). The CDR3 loop is CSARRAHGYTF. The CDR3 nucleotides read TGCAGTGCTAGACGGGCCCATGGCTACACCTTC.

The gene calls are TRBV7-6 and TRBJ1-2; the D gene is possibly TRBD1 (5 bases). Trimming removed 1 base from V and 4 bases from J, with 7 bases in between. CDR1 SGHVS and CDR2 FNYEAQ come from the germline V gene. The CDR3 is 13 amino acids. The CDR3 DNA sequence: TGTGCCAGCAGCTTAGTGGGGGGCTATGGCTACACCTTC. Its translation is CASSLVGGYGYTF.

The chain couples TRBV18 to TRBJ1-4, with a weak D call TRBD1 (6 bases). The V gene lost 6 bases and the J gene lost 0 bases, with 11 bases spanning the gap. Germline V lookup: CDR1 KGHSH, CDR2 LQKENI. The CDR3 loop spans 15 amino acids. The chain's CDR3 is CASSLAGATNEKLFF. The CDR3 DNA follows: TGTGCCAGCTCCTTGGCAGGGGCAACTAATGAAAAACTGTTTTTT.

The V call is TRBV21-1, the J call TRBJ1-1; the D call TRBD1 from the table was never checked on the DNA. TRBV21-1 is given as a pseudogene. The CDR3 extends over 15 amino acids. In nucleotides, the CDR3 is TGTGCCAGCAGACCTGAGGCAGGGGGGAACACTGAAGCTTTCTTT. This codes for CASRPEAGGNTEAFF.

CDR3 region: CASSKALRLAGGSEDTQYF. The CDR3 DNA is TGTGCCAGCAGCAAAGCGCTGAGACTAGCGGGGGGGAGCGAAGATACGCAGTATTTT. V usage is TRBV21-1 and J usage is TRBJ2-3; TRBD2 is the table's D call and was not checked against the DNA. TRBV21-1 is an annotated pseudogene. The CDR3 runs to 19 residues.

The chain is built from TRBV30 and TRBJ1-6, with D unresolved. V was pared by 8 bases and J by 0 bases, with 17 bases between. Germline CDR1 GTSNPN, CDR2 SVGIG (reference sequence). The CDR3 extends over 16 amino acids. In DNA, the CDR3 is TGTGCCGGCGCGAGTCCCGCGAGCTCCTATAATTCACCCCTCCACTTT. Translating it yields CAGASPASSYNSPLHF.

The rearrangement joins TRBV5-1 to TRBJ2-1, with D perhaps given as TRBD1 or TRBD2 (5 bases each). The germline CDR1 and CDR2 sequences are SGHRS and YFSETQ. V lost 2 bases to trimming and J lost 8 bases, with 20 bases between them. There are 16 residues in the CDR3. The CDR3 nucleotides read TGCGCCAGCAGCTTAGGGACGGCATTAGGACGAGATGAGCAGTTCTTC. Amino acid sequence: CASSLGTALGRDEQFF.

The rearrangement joins TRBV5-4 to TRBJ2-1; 11 nucleotides agree with TRBD2. The J segment lost 5 bases and the V segment lost 2 bases, leaving 9 bases of the junction unmatched. Per germline, CDR1 SGHNT and CDR2 YYREEE (reference sequence). The CDR3 length is 17 residues. CDR3 residues: CASSFYSGTSGHNEQFF. CDR3 nucleotides: TGTGCCAGCAGCTTTTATTCCGGGACTAGCGGACACAATGAGCAGTTCTTC.

This clone was found once. J is TRBJ2-5 and V is TRBV18; TRBD1 agrees at 10 bases. J was trimmed by 2 bases and V by 3 bases; bases with no gene match: 3. This CDR3 has 15 residues. Germline V gene data show CDR1 as KGHSH and CDR2 as LQKENI. The CDR3 here is CASSPGQGLQETQYF. The CDR3 nucleotides are TGTGCCAGCTCACCGGGACAGGGGCTGCAAGAGACCCAGTACTTC.

The rearrangement joins TRBV7-8 to TRBJ2-3, with 8 positions matching TRBD2. Germline V gene sequence: CDR1 SGHVS, CDR2 FQNEAQ. V lost 1 base and J lost 3; bases outside the gene matches: 6. CDR3 length: 16 residues. CDR3 amino acids: CASSLVVPSGTDTQYF. The CDR3 bases are TGTGCCAGCAGCTTAGTAGTCCCTAGCGGGACAGATACGCAGTATTTT.

The genes are TRBV24-1 and TRBJ2-1, with a tentative D call TRBD2 (7 bases). The germline V gene has CDR1 KGHDR and CDR2 SFDVKD. V dropped 3 bases and J dropped 4 bases, with 15 bases sitting between them. The CDR3 runs to 16 residues. CDR3 residues: CATSDAGGGQYNEQFF. CDR3 nucleotide sequence: TGTGCCACCAGTGATGCTGGGGGGGGCCAGTACAATGAGCAGTTCTTC.

The chain carries TRBV6-1 and TRBJ2-1; perhaps TRBD1 as D (6 bases). V lost 4 bases to trimming and J lost 4 bases, with 20 bases between them. Germline-derived CDR1 and CDR2 are MNHNS and SASEGT. The CDR3 is 17 residues long. As DNA, the CDR3 is TGTGCCAGCAGTGGGGGGACACTCCGGCCCACTTACAATGAGCAGTTCTTC. It is translated as CASSGGTLRPTYNEQFF.

This clone has a single count. The rearrangement uses TRBV15 and TRBJ2-5; possible D gene TRBD2, 5 bases. Germline V gene sequence: CDR1 LNHNV, CDR2 YYDKDF (reference sequence). The V and J ends lost 7 bases and 1 base respectively, with 13 bases between them. The CDR3 runs to 14 residues. The chain's CDR3 is CATTTLRGQETQYF. Written as DNA, the CDR3 is TGTGCCACCACCACACTCCGGGGCCAAGAGACCCAGTACTTC.

The V and J genes are TRBV5-1 and TRBJ2-5; no clear D gene. Germline V gene data show CDR1 as SGHRS and CDR2 as YFSETQ. The CDR3 loop spans 12 amino acids. With 1 base removed from V and 5 bases from J, the gap between germline ends came to 6 bases. The CDR3 protein is CASSLSGETQYF. The CDR3 region has the DNA TGCGCCAGCAGCTTGTCCGGGGAGACCCAGTACTTC.

The genes are TRBV6-6 and TRBJ1-2; 8 nucleotides align to TRBD1. The CDR3 is 13 residues long. Germline CDR1 MNHNY, CDR2 SVGAGI (reference sequence). Germline trimming cut 6 bases from V and 4 bases from J; bases unmatched to any gene: 4. The CDR3 DNA reads as TGTGCCAGCAGCTATACAGGGGGCTATGGCTACACCTTC. Residues: CASSYTGGYGYTF.

This clone was detected only once. This chain links TRBV19 with TRBJ1-1; 7 nucleotides align to TRBD1. V gave up 1 base and J gave up 8 bases; unmatched junction bases: 7. The CDR3 is made up of 14 amino acids. CDR1 is LNHDA and CDR2 is SQIVND in the germline V gene (reference sequence). The CDR3 DNA follows: TGTGCCAGTAGTATAGGAAGACAGGGAGGCGAAGCTTTCTTT. It yields the protein CASSIGRQGGEAFF.

The rearrangement links TRBV3-1 (or the pseudogene TRBV3-2) to TRBJ1-2, with 12 positions matching TRBD1. Per germline, CDR1 LGHDT and CDR2 YNNKEL (reference sequence). The CDR3 has 16 residues. V lost 6 bases, J lost 3 bases, and 8 bases stayed unmatched. Here the CDR3 DNA reads TGTGCCAGCAGACCGATGGGGACAGGGGGCGACTATGGCTACACCTTC. It codes for CASRPMGTGGDYGYTF.

The chain recombines TRBV3-1 (or the pseudogene TRBV3-2) with TRBJ1-5; D ambiguous. The CDR3 sequence is 14 residues long. Germline CDR1 LGHDT, CDR2 YNNKEL (reference sequence). V was cut by 1 base and J by 9 bases, with 13 bases left in between. The CDR3 DNA reads as TGTGCCAGCAGCCAAGGAGGGCGCAGTCGGCCCCAGCATTTT. Its translation: CASSQGGRSRPQHF.

The genes are TRBV6-1 and TRBJ1-2; the D gene is possibly TRBD1 (5 bases). The V and J ends lost 0 bases and 4 bases respectively, with 12 bases between them. The CDR3 extends over 15 amino acids. CDR1 and CDR2 (germline): MNHNS, SASEGT. The CDR3 coding sequence is TGTGCCAGCAGTGAAGCGGGAGGGACCCGCTATGGCTACACCTTC. As protein: CASSEAGGTRYGYTF.

V usage is TRBV12-3 or TRBV12-4 and J usage is TRBJ2-7; D ambiguous. The CDR3 loop spans 13 amino acids. Trimming shortened V by 2 bases and J by 4 bases, and 9 bases separated the two germline ends. The CDR3 bases are TGTGCCAGCAGTTTAAATCGGGCATACGAGCAGTACTTC. Residues: CASSLNRAYEQYF.